These 25 T cell receptor beta chains were all obtained from the same sample, sequenced in a study of CD8+ T cells in alopecia areata. cDNA prepared by RNA extraction and subsequent reverse transcription served as the template for sequencing. Profiled with immunoSEQ multiplex PCR; TCRdb holds only in-frame clones, not every one. The sample presents about 270,000 clones, none singletons. Cutaneous lymph node cells were pooled, and they were sorted using CD4, CD8alpha, NKG2D, NKG2ACE and other markers. Sequencing input: CD4+ T cells sorted from a lymph node. These receptors all come from a C3H/HeJ mouse with alopecia areata. Mouse strain MHC haplotype: H2-k.

This clone was counted between two and nine times. This clone may be a read error of a much larger clone one base away. Gene names denote mouse genes. The CDR3 is cut off 4 residues early in the read; its end comes from the germline J gene. Other nucleotide sequences from this sample produce the same CDR3. The chain carries TRBV13-2 and TRBJ2-2; the match to TRBD1 covers 7 bases. Unmatched junction bases numbered 1, after V lost 2 bases and J lost 0 bases. Germline V lookup: CDR1 NNHNN, CDR2 SYGAGS (reference sequence). This CDR3 has 15 residues. CDR3 loop: CASGEGTANTGQLYF. The covered CDR3 bases are TGTGCCAGCGGTGAGGGGACAGCAAACACCGGG.

In regard to this clone: Gene names and germline match the mouse. The CDR3 extends 3 residues past the end of the read, so its final part is completed from the germline J gene. The chain joins TRBV1 to TRBJ1-6; perhaps TRBD1 as D (5 bases). TRBJ1-6 is reported as an ORF; its role is uncertain. CDR3 length: 16 residues. V lost 0 bases, J lost 5 bases, and 11 bases lay in between. Per germline, CDR1 NSQYPW and CDR2 LRSPGD (reference sequence). CDR3 region: CTCSADRQLNNSPLYF. The part of the CDR3 DNA that was read is TGCACCTGCAGTGCAGATCGACAGTTGAATAATTCGCCC.

This clone has more than one count but fewer than ten. The listed genes are named as in mouse. Sequencing ends 4 residues short of the CDR3 end; the germline J gene provides the rest. This chain joins TRBV13-3 and TRBJ1-2; 9 nucleotides align to TRBD1. Losses at the gene ends were 5 bases for V and 3 bases for J; bases not matched to a gene: 5. Per germline, CDR1 NNHDY and CDR2 SYVADS. This CDR3 spans 14 amino acids. This CDR3 is CASRHRGRDSDYTF. Incomplete CDR3 DNA: TGTGCCAGCAGACACAGGGGGCGCGACTCC.

Comments on this clone: The germline and genes are mouse ones. The sequenced fragment ends 4 residues before the CDR3 boundary, so the rest is inferred from the germline J gene. The rearrangement uses TRBV31 and TRBJ2-2, with TRBD1 matching 8 bases. The germline gives CDR1 GKSSPN, CDR2 SITVG. The CDR3 has 13 residues. V dropped 1 base and J dropped 6; count of bases not matched to a gene: 1. The CDR3 DNA, read in part, is TGTGCCTGGAGTCAACAGGGGGCCGGG. Translation gives CAWSQQGAG. The whole CDR3 protein is CAWSQQGAGQLYF.

Regarding this clone: Gene and germline names: mouse. Sequencing ends 4 residues short of the CDR3 end; the germline J gene provides the rest. J is TRBJ2-5 and V is TRBV13-1; 9 bases are a match to TRBD1. Germline V gene data show CDR1 as NSHNY and CDR2 as SYGAGN. Trimming removed 1 base from V and 2 bases from J; junction bases left unmatched: 2. The CDR3 spans 15 residues. The covered CDR3 bases are TGTGCCAGCAGTGATAAGACAGGGGGCCAAGAC. Its protein is CASSDKTGGQD. The whole CDR3 sequence reads CASSDKTGGQDTQYF.

This clone was picked up a small number of times. The genes are named according to mouse. The sequenced part of the CDR3 DNA is TGTGCCAGCAGTGCGCGTCCTGGGGACCAAGAC. Translated, it gives CASSARPGDQD. The entire CDR3 protein is CASSARPGDQDTQYF. The chain uses TRBV14 and TRBJ2-5; D might be TRBD2 (6 bases). The read ends 4 residues shy of where the CDR3 ends; the end is completed using the germline J gene. Trimming removed 4 bases from V and 1 base from J, with 13 bases in between. CDR3 length equals 15 residues. In germline, CDR1 is SGHDT, CDR2 FRDEAV.

Worth noting for this clone: Gene labels here are mouse ones. The CDR3 end lies 4 residues beyond the end of the read and is filled in from the germline J gene. The chain links TRBV31 to TRBJ2-3, with D tentatively TRBD1 (5 bases). Germline V CDR1 and CDR2: GKSSPN, SITVG. V gave up 0 bases and J gave up 0 bases, with 10 bases separating them. The CDR3 consists of 15 residues. Partial CDR3 DNA: TGTGCCTGGAGTCTCCGGACAAATAGTGCAGAA. Translation: CAWSLRTNSAE. The whole CDR3 is CAWSLRTNSAETLYF.

Worth noting for this clone: Gene names follow the mouse nomenclature. Read sequence stops 4 residues before the CDR3 end, and the germline J gene provides the missing end. Other DNA sequences of this sample code for an identical CDR3. This chain links TRBV13-1 with TRBJ2-3; the match to TRBD2 covers 8 bases. The CDR3 loop spans 16 amino acids. CDR1 is NSHNY, CDR2 SYGAGN, per germline. V lost 1 base and J lost 0; bases outside the gene matches: 4. The CDR3 loop reads CASSDRWGASAETLYF. Incomplete CDR3 DNA: TGTGCCAGCAGTGATCGCTGGGGGGCTAGTGCAGAA.

The table lists this clone with a few counts. The gene names here belong to mouse. The read ends 4 residues shy of where the CDR3 ends; the end is completed using the germline J gene. This chain links TRBV1 with TRBJ1-1; a possible D gene is TRBD1 (6 bases). V dropped 2 bases and J dropped 0 bases, with 13 bases sitting between them. The germline V gene has CDR1 NSQYPW and CDR2 LRSPGD (reference sequence). The CDR3 extends over 16 amino acids. CDR3 residues: CTCSALPGQANTEVFF. The CDR3 DNA, read in part, is TGCACCTGCAGTGCACTTCCGGGACAAGCAAACACA.

A word on this clone: Gene names are the mouse ones. The DNA ends 4 residues before the CDR3 does, and the rest of the CDR3 is filled in from the germline J gene. This rearrangement joins TRBV19 to TRBJ1-1; 8 bases align to TRBD1. The germline gives CDR1 FNHDT, CDR2 SITEND (reference sequence). Unmatched junction bases numbered 6, after V lost 5 bases and J lost 3 bases. The CDR3 spans 14 residues. The part of the CDR3 DNA that was read is TGTGCCAGCAGAAACAGGGGGGCGCACACA. This sequence encodes CASRNRGAHT. Given in full, the CDR3 is CASRNRGAHTEVFF.

About this clone: Gene names are mouse gene names. With the read ending 4 residues before the CDR3 end, the germline J gene is used to fill in that end. This rearrangement joins TRBV31 to TRBJ1-2, with TRBD1 identical over 8 bases. The CDR3 totals 14 residues. Germline-derived CDR1 and CDR2 are GKSSPN and SITVG. V lost 1 base and J lost 3; bases outside the gene matches: 4. The sequenced part of the CDR3 DNA is TGTGCCTGGAGTCGGACAGGGCTCGACTCC. Its translation is CAWSRTGLDS. The entire CDR3 reads CAWSRTGLDSDYTF. The full variable domain, completed using reference TRBV31 and TRBJ1-2, is AQTIHQWPVAEIKAVGSPLSLGCTIKGKSSPNLYWYWQATGGTLQQLFYSITVGQVESVVQLNLSASRPKDDQFILSTEKLLLSHSGFYLCAWSRTGLDSDYTFGSGTRLLVI.

This clone came up a few times. Gene names denote mouse genes. The read ends 4 residues shy of where the CDR3 ends; the end is completed using the germline J gene. The rearrangement uses TRBV13-1 and TRBJ2-7; D is unresolved. V gave up 3 bases and J gave up 0 bases, with 7 bases separating them. Per the germline V gene, CDR1 is NSHNY and CDR2 is SYGAGN. The CDR3 extends over 13 amino acids. The DNA read from the CDR3 is TGTGCCAGCAGTGTACACAACTCCTAT. Encoded protein: CASSVHNSY. The whole CDR3 protein is CASSVHNSYEQYF.

In its sample, this clone was seen a few times. Genes here carry mouse names. The CDR3 end falls 4 residues outside the read, so it is completed with the germline J gene. The chain links TRBV13-2 to TRBJ2-5; 10 positions agree with TRBD2. Germline V gives CDR1 NNHNN, CDR2 SYGAGS (reference sequence). This CDR3 is 16 amino acids long. This CDR3 reads CASGDPADWGKDTQYF. The covered CDR3 bases are TGTGCCAGCGGTGACCCCGCGGACTGGGGGAAGGAC.

In this sample, this clone turned up a few times. Mouse germline and gene names are used. The read stops 3 residues short of the end of the CDR3; the missing end is completed from the germline J gene. This rearrangement joins TRBV13-3 to TRBJ1-6, with D unclear. TRBJ1-6 is flagged as an ORF with uncertain function. Germline V gene sequence: CDR1 NNHDY, CDR2 SYVADS. The CDR3 totals 10 residues. The part of the CDR3 DNA that was read is TGTGTGGGCTATAATTCGCCC. It encodes CVGYNSP. The CDR3 in full is CVGYNSPLYF.

Note on this clone: Gene names follow the mouse nomenclature. The read finishes 4 residues shy of the CDR3 end, and the germline J gene is used to complete it. The V gene is TRBV13-3, the J gene TRBJ1-1; D is possibly TRBD1 (5 bases). CDR1 and CDR2 (germline): NNHDY, SYVADS. There are 12 residues in the CDR3. Trimming stripped 4 bases from V and 3 bases from J, with 7 bases between. Incomplete CDR3 DNA: TGTGCCAGCAGTCCACAGGACACA. Its protein product is CASSPQDT. The entire CDR3 is CASSPQDTEVFF.

This clone was picked up a small number of times. The gene names given are mouse names. The CDR3 extends 4 residues past the end of the read, so its final part is completed from the germline J gene. The chain uses TRBV1 and TRBJ2-4; D not certain. Germline V gene lookup returns CDR1 NSQYPW and CDR2 LRSPGD (reference sequence). The V gene lost 6 bases and the J gene lost 0 bases, with 4 bases spanning the gap. The CDR3 runs to 12 residues. The CDR3 bases that were read are TGCACCTGCAGCAAAAGTCAAAAC. Amino acid sequence: CTCSKSQN. The whole CDR3 is CTCSKSQNTLYF.

Details on this clone: Gene names are the mouse ones. The missing CDR3 end, 4 residues past where the read stops, is filled in from the germline J gene. V usage is TRBV13-1 and J usage is TRBJ1-2, with TRBD1 matching 11 bases. Germline loops: CDR1 NSHNY, CDR2 SYGAGN. J lost 3 bases, V lost 3 bases, and 4 bases had no gene match. This CDR3 has 15 residues. This CDR3 reads CASSGGQGEDSDYTF. The sequenced CDR3 bases are TGTGCCAGCAGTGGGGGACAGGGGGAGGACTCC.

Remarks on this clone: The germline and genes are mouse ones. Coverage ceases 4 residues before the CDR3 finishes, and the germline J gene fills in the end. The chain uses TRBV13-3 and TRBJ2-3, with D possibly TRBD1 on 5 matching bases. Trimming stripped 3 bases from V and 0 bases from J, with 8 bases between. The germline CDR1 and CDR2 sequences are NNHDY and SYVADS. CDR3 size: 14 residues. CDR3 amino acids: CASSGQSSAETLYF. CDR3 DNA (partial): TGTGCCAGCAGTGGACAGTCTAGTGCAGAA.

A few counts support this clone. The gene names here belong to mouse. Read coverage stops 4 residues before the CDR3 terminus; the germline J gene supplies the remainder. The V call is TRBV13-2, the J call TRBJ2-5; D is perhaps TRBD1 (5 bases). The germline V gene encodes CDR1 NNHNN and CDR2 SYGAGS (reference sequence). The CDR3 is 13 residues long. Incomplete CDR3 DNA: TGTGCCAGCGGTTTCGGACACGGAGAC. Amino acids: CASGFGHGD. In full, the CDR3 is CASGFGHGDTQYF.

With regard to this clone: Mouse names are used for the genes. The read ends 4 residues early relative to the CDR3; the germline J gene fills the gap. The chain links TRBV13-1 to TRBJ2-7; D is undetermined. CDR1 and CDR2 (germline): NSHNY, SYGAGN. CDR3 length: 13 amino acids. Trimming took off 0 bases at V and 3 bases at J, with 7 bases between the two ends. The CDR3 protein is CASSDAKVYEQYF. The DNA read from the CDR3 is TGTGCCAGCAGTGATGCAAAGGTCTAT.

About this clone: Mouse gene names and germline throughout. The read stops 4 residues short of the end of the CDR3; the missing end is completed from the germline J gene. The V call is TRBV19, the J call TRBJ2-7; 7 bases match TRBD1. V was pared by 4 bases and J by 0 bases, with 7 bases of the junction left unmatched. The CDR3 sequence is 15 residues long. Germline V gene sequence: CDR1 FNHDT, CDR2 SITEND (reference sequence). CDR3 residues: CASSPIQGSSYEQYF. CDR3 DNA (partial): TGTGCCAGCAGTCCAATACAGGGGAGCTCCTAT.

This clone has just a few counts. Gene names are mouse gene names. Read coverage stops 4 residues before the CDR3 terminus; the germline J gene supplies the remainder. Other DNA sequences in this sample translate to the same CDR3. The gene calls are TRBV13-3 and TRBJ2-2; 10 bases map to TRBD2. V gave up 5 bases and J gave up 2 bases; unmatched junction bases: 3. CDR1 and CDR2 from the germline V gene are NNHDY and SYVADS. The CDR3 has 15 residues. CDR3 sequence: CASRDWGENTGQLYF. Partial CDR3 DNA: TGTGCCAGCAGAGACTGGGGGGAGAACACCGGG.

A few counts support this clone. These gene names are mouse names. Other DNA sequences within the sample encode an identical CDR3. The CDR3 loop is CASSIPQNYAEQFF. The CDR3 bases that were read are TGTGCCAGCAGTATCCCGCAGAACTATGCT. This rearrangement joins TRBV19 to TRBJ2-1, with D uncertain. The read is 4 residues too short to cover the CDR3 end, so that end is filled in from the germline J gene. The V end lost 2 bases, the J end lost 1 base, and 7 bases lay between the germline ends. The CDR3 extends over 14 amino acids. CDR1 FNHDT and CDR2 SITEND come from the germline V gene (reference sequence).

This clone was counted many times. Genes here carry mouse names. This CDR3 is also generated by other DNA sequences in the sample. CDR3 DNA (partial): TGTGCCAGCAGTATCCAGAGCTCCTAT. The encoded protein is CASSIQSSY. The whole CDR3 protein is CASSIQSSYEQYF. The chain couples TRBV19 to TRBJ2-7; D remains unclear. The read terminates 4 residues ahead of where the CDR3 ends, so the germline J gene completes it. The CDR3 has 13 amino acids. The ends were cut back, 2 bases at V and 0 bases at J, with 6 bases in the middle. Germline V lookup: CDR1 FNHDT, CDR2 SITEND (reference sequence).

Only a few counts were recorded for this clone. The gene symbols are mouse symbols. The read finishes 4 residues shy of the CDR3 end, and the germline J gene is used to complete it. The chain couples TRBV31 to TRBJ2-4, with D hard to call. The CDR3 extends over 13 amino acids. Germline CDR1 and CDR2: GKSSPN and SITVG. The sequenced CDR3 bases are TGTGCCTGGAGTCTACGTACAGAGAAC. It yields the protein CAWSLRTEN. The full CDR3 protein is CAWSLRTENTLYF.